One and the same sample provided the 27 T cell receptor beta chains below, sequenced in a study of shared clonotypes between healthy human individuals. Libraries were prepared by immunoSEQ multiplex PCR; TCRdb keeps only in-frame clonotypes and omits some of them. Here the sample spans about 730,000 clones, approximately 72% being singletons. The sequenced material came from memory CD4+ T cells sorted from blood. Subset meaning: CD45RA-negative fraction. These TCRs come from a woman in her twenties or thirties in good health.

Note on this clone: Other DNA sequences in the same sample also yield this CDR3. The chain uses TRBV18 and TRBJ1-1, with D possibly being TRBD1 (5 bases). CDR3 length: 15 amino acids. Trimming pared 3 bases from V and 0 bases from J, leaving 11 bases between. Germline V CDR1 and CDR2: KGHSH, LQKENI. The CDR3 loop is CASSPRGGLNTEAFF. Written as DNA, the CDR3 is TGTGCCAGCTCACCCCGGGGGGGTTTGAACACTGAAGCTTTCTTT.

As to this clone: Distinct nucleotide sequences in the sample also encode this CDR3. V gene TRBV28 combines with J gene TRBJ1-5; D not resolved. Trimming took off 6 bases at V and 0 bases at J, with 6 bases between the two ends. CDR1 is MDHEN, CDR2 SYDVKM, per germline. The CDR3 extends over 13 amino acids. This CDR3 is CASRPDSNQPQHF. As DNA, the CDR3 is TGTGCCAGCAGACCAGATAGCAATCAGCCCCAGCATTTT.

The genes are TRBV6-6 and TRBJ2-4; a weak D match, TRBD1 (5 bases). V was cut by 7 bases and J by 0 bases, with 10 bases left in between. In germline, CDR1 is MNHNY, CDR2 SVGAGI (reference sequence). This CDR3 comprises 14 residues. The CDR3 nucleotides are TGTGCCAGCACCTCCCAGGGAGCCAAAAACATTCAGTACTTC. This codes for CASTSQGAKNIQYF.

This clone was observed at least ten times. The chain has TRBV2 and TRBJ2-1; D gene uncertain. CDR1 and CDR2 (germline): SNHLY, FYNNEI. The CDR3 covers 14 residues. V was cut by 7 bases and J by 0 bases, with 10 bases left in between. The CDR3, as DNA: TGTGCCAGCACTGGCGTCCTCTCCTACAATGAGCAGTTCTTC. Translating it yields CASTGVLSYNEQFF.

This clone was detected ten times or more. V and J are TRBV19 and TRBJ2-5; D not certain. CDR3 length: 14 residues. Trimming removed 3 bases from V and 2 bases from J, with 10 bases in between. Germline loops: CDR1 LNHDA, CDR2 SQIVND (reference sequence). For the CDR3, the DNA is TGTGCCAGTAGTATGAGAGAACAACAAGAGACCCAGTACTTC. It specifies CASSMREQQETQYF.

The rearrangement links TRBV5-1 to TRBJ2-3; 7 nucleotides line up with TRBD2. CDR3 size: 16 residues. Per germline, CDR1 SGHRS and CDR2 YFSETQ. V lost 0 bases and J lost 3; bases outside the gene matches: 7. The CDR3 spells CASSLVGGSVTDTQYF. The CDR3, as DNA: TGCGCCAGCAGCTTGGTTGGCGGGAGTGTAACAGATACGCAGTATTTT. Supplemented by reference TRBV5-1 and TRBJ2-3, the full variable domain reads KAGVTQTPRYLIKTRGQQVTLSCSPISGHRSVSWYQQTPGQGLQFLFEYFSETQRNKGNFPGRFSGRQFSNSRSEMNVSTLELGDSALYLCASSLVGGSVTDTQYFGPGTRLTVL.

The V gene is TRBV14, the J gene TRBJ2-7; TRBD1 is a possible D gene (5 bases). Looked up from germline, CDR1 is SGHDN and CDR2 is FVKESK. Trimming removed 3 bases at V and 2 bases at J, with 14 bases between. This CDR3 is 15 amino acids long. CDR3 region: CASSQISRQTYEQYF. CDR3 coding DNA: TGTGCCAGCAGCCAGATTTCAAGACAGACCTACGAGCAGTACTTC.

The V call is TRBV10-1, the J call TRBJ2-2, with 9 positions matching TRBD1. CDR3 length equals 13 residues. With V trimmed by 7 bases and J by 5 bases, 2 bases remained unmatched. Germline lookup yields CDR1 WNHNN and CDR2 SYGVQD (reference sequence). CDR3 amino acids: CASTGQGTGELFF. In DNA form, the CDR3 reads TGCGCCAGCACTGGACAGGGGACCGGGGAGCTGTTTTTT.

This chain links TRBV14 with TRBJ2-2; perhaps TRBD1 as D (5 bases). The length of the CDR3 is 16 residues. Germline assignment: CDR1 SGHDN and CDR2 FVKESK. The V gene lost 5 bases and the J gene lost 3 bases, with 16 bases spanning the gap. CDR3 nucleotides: TGTGCCAGCAGCTATCTTTGGGGCGGTGACACCGGGGAGCTGTTTTTT. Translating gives CASSYLWGGDTGELFF.

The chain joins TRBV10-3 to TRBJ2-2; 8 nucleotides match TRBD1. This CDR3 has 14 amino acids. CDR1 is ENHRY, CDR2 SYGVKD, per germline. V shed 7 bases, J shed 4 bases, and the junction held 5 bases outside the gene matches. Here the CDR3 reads CAINPGGSTGELFF. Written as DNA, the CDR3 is TGTGCCATCAATCCAGGGGGCTCCACCGGGGAGCTGTTTTTT.

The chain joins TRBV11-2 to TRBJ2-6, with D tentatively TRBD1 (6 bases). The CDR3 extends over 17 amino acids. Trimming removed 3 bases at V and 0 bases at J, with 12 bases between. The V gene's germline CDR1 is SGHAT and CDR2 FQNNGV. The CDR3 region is CASSFQGTFSGANVLTF. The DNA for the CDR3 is TGTGCCAGCAGCTTTCAGGGGACCTTCTCTGGGGCCAACGTCCTGACTTTC.

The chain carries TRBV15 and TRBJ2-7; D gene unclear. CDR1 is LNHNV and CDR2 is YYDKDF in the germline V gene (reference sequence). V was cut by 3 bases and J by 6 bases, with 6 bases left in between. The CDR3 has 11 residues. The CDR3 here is CATSRVSEQYF. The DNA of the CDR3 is TGTGCCACCAGCAGGGTTAGCGAGCAGTACTTC.

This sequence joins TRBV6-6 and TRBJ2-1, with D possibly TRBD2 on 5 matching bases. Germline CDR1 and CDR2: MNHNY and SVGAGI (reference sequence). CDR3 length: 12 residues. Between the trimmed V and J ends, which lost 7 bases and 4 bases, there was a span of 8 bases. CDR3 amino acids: CASTRGYNEQFF. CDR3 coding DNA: TGTGCCAGCACTAGAGGGTACAATGAGCAGTTCTTC.

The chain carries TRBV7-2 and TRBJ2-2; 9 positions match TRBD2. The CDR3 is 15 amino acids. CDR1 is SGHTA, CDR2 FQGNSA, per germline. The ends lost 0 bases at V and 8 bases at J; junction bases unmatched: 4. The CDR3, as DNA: TGTGCCAGCAGCTTAGCTAGCGGGAGTTTTGGGGAGCTGTTTTTT. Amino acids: CASSLASGSFGELFF.

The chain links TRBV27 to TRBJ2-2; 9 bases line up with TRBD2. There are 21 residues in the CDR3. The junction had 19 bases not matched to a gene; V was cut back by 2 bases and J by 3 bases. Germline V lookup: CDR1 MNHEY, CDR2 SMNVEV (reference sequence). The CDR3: CASSLGPLIAGVSGDTGELFF. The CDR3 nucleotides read TGTGCCAGCAGTTTAGGGCCGTTAATAGCGGGAGTTTCGGGGGACACCGGGGAGCTGTTTTTT.

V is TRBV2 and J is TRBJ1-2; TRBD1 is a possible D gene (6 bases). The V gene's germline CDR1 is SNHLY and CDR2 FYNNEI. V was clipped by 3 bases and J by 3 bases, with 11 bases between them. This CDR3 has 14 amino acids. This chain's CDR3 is CASSERGPYYGYTF. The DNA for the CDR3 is TGTGCCAGCAGTGAGCGGGGGCCTTACTATGGCTACACCTTC.

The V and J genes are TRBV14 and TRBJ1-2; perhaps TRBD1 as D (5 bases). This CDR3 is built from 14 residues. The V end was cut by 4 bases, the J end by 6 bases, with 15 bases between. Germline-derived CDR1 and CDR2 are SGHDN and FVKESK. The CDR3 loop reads CASSPMRQFDGYTF. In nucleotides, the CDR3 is TGTGCCAGCAGCCCAATGCGACAGTTTGATGGCTACACCTTC.

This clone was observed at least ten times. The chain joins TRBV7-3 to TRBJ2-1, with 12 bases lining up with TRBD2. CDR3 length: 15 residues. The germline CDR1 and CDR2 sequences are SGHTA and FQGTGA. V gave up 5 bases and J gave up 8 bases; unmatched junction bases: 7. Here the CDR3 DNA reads TGTGCCAGCAGCACTGGACTAGCGGGATCGCATGAGCAGTTCTTC. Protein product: CASSTGLAGSHEQFF.

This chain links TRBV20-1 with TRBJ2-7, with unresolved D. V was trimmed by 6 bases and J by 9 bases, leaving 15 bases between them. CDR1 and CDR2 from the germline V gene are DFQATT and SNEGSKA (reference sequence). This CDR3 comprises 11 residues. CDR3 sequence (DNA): TGCAGTGCGGAATCTATACGAGTGCAGTACTTC. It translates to CSAESIRVQYF.

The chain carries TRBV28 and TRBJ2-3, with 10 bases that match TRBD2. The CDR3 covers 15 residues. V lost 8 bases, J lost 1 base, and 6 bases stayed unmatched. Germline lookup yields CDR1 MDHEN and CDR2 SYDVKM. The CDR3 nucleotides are TGTGCCAGCGTTGTAGGGACTAGCGGCACAGATACGCAGTATTTT. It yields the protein CASVVGTSGTDTQYF.

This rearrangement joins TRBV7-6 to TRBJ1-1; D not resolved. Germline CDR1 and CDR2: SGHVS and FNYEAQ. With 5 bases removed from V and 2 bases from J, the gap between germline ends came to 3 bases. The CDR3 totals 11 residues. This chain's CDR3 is CASSLNTEAFF. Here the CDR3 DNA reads TGTGCCAGCAGCCTTAACACTGAAGCTTTCTTT.

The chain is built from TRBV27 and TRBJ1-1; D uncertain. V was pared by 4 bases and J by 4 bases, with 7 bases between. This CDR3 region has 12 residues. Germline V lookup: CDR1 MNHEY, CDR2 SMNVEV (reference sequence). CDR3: CASSSVGTEAFF. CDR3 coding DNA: TGTGCCAGCAGTTCGGTTGGCACTGAAGCTTTCTTT.

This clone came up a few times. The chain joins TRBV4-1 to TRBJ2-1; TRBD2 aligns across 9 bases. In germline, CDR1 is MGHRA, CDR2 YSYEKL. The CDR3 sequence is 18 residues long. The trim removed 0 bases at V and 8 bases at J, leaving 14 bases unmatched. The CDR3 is CASSQDRSVAGEYDEQFF. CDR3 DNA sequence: TGCGCCAGCAGCCAAGATCGGTCGGTAGCGGGAGAATATGATGAGCAGTTCTTC.

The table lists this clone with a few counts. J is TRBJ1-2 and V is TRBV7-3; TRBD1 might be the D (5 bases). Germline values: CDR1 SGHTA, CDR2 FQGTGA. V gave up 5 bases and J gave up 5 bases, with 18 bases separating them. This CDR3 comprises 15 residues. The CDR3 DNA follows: TGTGCCAGCAGCAACTACTTGTTGGGGGAGTATGGCTACACCTTC. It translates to CASSNYLLGEYGYTF.

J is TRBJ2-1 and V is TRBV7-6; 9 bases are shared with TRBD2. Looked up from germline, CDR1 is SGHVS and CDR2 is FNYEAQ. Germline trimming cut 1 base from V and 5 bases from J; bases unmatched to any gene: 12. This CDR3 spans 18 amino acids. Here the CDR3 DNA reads TGTGCCAGCAGCTTAGGACGCGCAACGGGACTAGCTAACAATGAGCAGTTCTTC. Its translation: CASSLGRATGLANNEQFF. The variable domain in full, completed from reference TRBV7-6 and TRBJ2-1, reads GAGVSQSPRYKVTKRGQDVALRCDPISGHVSLYWYRQALGQGPEFLTYFNYEAQQDKSGLPNDRFSAERPEGSISTLTIQRTEQRDSAMYRCASSLGRATGLANNEQFFGPGTRLTVL.

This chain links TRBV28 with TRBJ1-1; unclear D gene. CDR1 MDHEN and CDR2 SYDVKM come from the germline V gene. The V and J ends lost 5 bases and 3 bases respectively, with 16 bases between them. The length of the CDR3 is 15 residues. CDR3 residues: CASSPTSTSHTEAFF. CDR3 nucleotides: TGTGCCAGCAGTCCCACCTCGACAAGCCACACTGAAGCTTTCTTT.

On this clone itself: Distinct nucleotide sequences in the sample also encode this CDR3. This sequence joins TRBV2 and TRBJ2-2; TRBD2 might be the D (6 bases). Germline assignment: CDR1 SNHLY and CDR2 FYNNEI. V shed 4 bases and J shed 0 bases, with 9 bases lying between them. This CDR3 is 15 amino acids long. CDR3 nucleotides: TGTGCCAGCAGTGTCGGGAGTACGAACACCGGGGAGCTGTTTTTT. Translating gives CASSVGSTNTGELFF.